This T cell receptor (beta chain) was retrieved from a study of cytomegalovirus exposure and HLA in healthy donors. Study-level results: Versus the approximately 670-donor mean, an Asian-associated ancestry cluster reportedly showed fewer N-insertions in a later analysis. In vitro confirmation showed a few CMV-associated chains to be CMV antigen specific.

Amplification used 60 Vbeta primers and 13 Jbeta primers. Assay used: immunoSEQ multiplex PCR; TCRdb lists only in-frame clones, some missing. The table records around 100,000 clones, over 65% of them present only once. Nominally healthy donors provided the samples, though records likely missed some immune exposures. CDR3 length equals 12 residues. Trimming cost V 4 bases and J 10 bases; bases outside gene matches: 7. From germline, CDR1 is SGHRS and CDR2 YFSETQ. This clone was found once. Its antigen is unidentified. V usage is TRBV5-1 and J usage is TRBJ1-1; 7 bases align to TRBD1. The clonotype originates from a female donor in good health and CMV-seropositive. The sequencing input was PBMCs. CDR3 DNA sequence: TGCGCCAGCAGCCTGACAGGGTTGGGAGCTTTCTTT. It yields the protein CASSLTGLGAFF.